The rows below give T cell receptor beta chains drawn from one sample of a study of blood T cell repertoires in COVID-19. Assay: immunoSEQ multiplex PCR; the TCRdb copy retains only in-frame clones and omits some. The table shows about 380,000 clones, with roughly 90% occurring only once. The sequencing sample was made of peripheral blood. The receptors come from a man in his forties with acute or convalescent COVID-19. Each CDR3 is given with its conserved first and last residue. Fields, in order: D gene, clone size, V gene, J gene, CDR3 DNA, CDR3 protein. A D gene is named only where the DNA matches it firmly. Size is stated for part of the rows, as once, few or many counts, or as a class when the clone is expanded.

-	-	TRBV19	TRBJ1-4	TGTGCCAGTACCTATGGGGGGACGAATGAAAAACTGTTTTTT	CASTYGGTNEKLFF
TRBD1	-	TRBV7-9	TRBJ1-4	TGTGCCAGCAGCTCCCGAAGAGGGGGCTATGAAAAACTGTTTTTT	CASSSRRGGYEKLFF
-	-	TRBV5-1	TRBJ2-2	TGCGCCAGCAGCGGGCAGGCGAACACCGGGGAGCTGTTTTTT	CASSGQANTGELFF
TRBD2	once	TRBV5-5	TRBJ2-7	TGTGCCAGCACGATACTAGCGGGGGGGCCCTACGAGCAGTACTTC	CASTILAGGPYEQYF
TRBD2	-	TRBV9	TRBJ2-2	TGTGCCAGCAGCGTCAGCGGGGGGGCCGGCACCGGGGAGCTGTTTTTT	CASSVSGGAGTGELFF
-	-	TRBV30	TRBJ2-2	TGTGCCTGGAGTTTGGGGGAGGCCGGGGAGCTGTTTTTT	CAWSLGEAGELFF
-	-	TRBV3-1/TRBV3-2	TRBJ2-3	TGTGCCAGCAGCCAAGACTACACAGATACGCAGTATTTT	CASSQDYTDTQYF
-	-	TRBV29-1	TRBJ2-2	TGCAGCGTTGCCCCCGGTGGCACCGGGGAGCTGTTTTTT	CSVAPGGTGELFF
TRBD1	-	TRBV9	TRBJ2-7	TGTGCCAGCAGCGAGGGACAGGCGAACTCCTACGAGCAGTACTTC	CASSEGQANSYEQYF
TRBD1	-	TRBV11-3	TRBJ1-4	TGTGCCAGCAGCTTAGATCCCCCACAGGGGGGGAATGAAAAACTGTTTTTT	CASSLDPPQGGNEKLFF
-	-	TRBV25-1	TRBJ2-2	TGTGCCAGCAGTGAATGGTCGCGGGTGGAGCTGTTTTTT	CASSEWSRVELFF
-	-	TRBV7-9	TRBJ2-3	TGTGCCAGCAGGCCATATGAGGATACGCAGTATTTT	CASRPYEDTQYF
TRBD1	-	TRBV14	TRBJ1-2	TGTGCCAGCAGCCGTGTGACAGGGGCGACGATGAACTATGGCTACACCTTC	CASSRVTGATMNYGYTF
TRBD2	-	TRBV27	TRBJ2-3	TGTGCCAGCAGTTTATTAGCGGGGGGCAACACAGATACGCAGTATTTT	CASSLLAGGNTDTQYF
TRBD1	-	TRBV4-1	TRBJ2-5	TGCGCCAGCAGCTTCCGGACAGGGTATCAAGAGACCCAGTACTTC	CASSFRTGYQETQYF